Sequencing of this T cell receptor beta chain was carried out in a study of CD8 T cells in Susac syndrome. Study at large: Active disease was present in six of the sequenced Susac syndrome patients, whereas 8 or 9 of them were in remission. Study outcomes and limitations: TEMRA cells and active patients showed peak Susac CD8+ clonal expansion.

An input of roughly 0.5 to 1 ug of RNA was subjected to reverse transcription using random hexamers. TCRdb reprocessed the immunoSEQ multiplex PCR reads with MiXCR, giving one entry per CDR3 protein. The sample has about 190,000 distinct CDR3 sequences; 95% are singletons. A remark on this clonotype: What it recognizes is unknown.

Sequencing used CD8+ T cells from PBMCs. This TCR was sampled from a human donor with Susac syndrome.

The CDR3 region is CASSFYGREQFF. The DNA for the CDR3 is TGTGCCAGCAGTTTCTACGGGCGGGAGCAGTTCTTC. The chain uses TRBV28 and TRBJ2-1, with D uncertain. CDR1 and CDR2 from the germline V gene are MDHEN and SYDVKM. CDR3 size: 12 residues. V was shortened by 3 bases and J by 10 bases, with 10 bases between the two germline ends.